Listed below are T cell receptor beta chains from one sample, sequenced in a study of shared clonotypes between healthy human individuals. Sequenced by immunoSEQ multiplex PCR; TCRdb stores in-frame clones only, minus some. This table holds 950,000 to 1,100,000 clones, roughly 74% found once. The sequencing sample was made of memory CD4+ T cells from PBMCs. These receptors were taken from a man in his late teens or twenties in good health. Some clones in this sample may be carry-over from other donors' samples. Each CDR3 is given with its conserved first and last residue. Each record gives: D gene, J gene, clone size, V gene, CDR3 protein, CDR3 DNA. A D gene is named only where the DNA matches it firmly. Clone size is stated in some rows and not others, as once, few, many or a class when expanded.

D gene: TRBD2
J gene: TRBJ2-1
clone size: NA
V gene: TRBV11-3
CDR3 protein: CASSLGEREYDEQFF
CDR3 DNA: TGTGCCAGCAGCTTAGGGGAGCGGGAGTACGATGAGCAGTTCTTC

D gene: NA
J gene: TRBJ1-2
clone size: NA
V gene: TRBV4-2
CDR3 protein: CASSAGFGQLYGYTF
CDR3 DNA: TGTGCCAGCAGCGCAGGATTCGGACAGCTCTATGGCTACACCTTC

D gene: NA
J gene: TRBJ2-2
clone size: NA
V gene: TRBV7-3
CDR3 protein: CASSLGQTGELFF
CDR3 DNA: TGTGCCAGCAGCTTAGGGCAGACCGGGGAGCTGTTTTTT

D gene: NA
J gene: TRBJ2-3
clone size: NA
V gene: TRBV5-4
CDR3 protein: CASSPTREITDTQYF
CDR3 DNA: TGTGCCAGCAGCCCTACACGGGAAATCACAGATACGCAGTATTTT

D gene: TRBD1
J gene: TRBJ1-1
clone size: NA
V gene: TRBV27
CDR3 protein: CASRGKGTGAVAEAFF
CDR3 DNA: TGTGCCAGCAGAGGGAAAGGGACAGGAGCGGTCGCTGAAGCTTTCTTT

D gene: NA
J gene: TRBJ1-1
clone size: NA
V gene: TRBV7-8
CDR3 protein: CASSLGGGRNTEAFF
CDR3 DNA: TGTGCCAGCAGCTTGGGGGGTGGCAGGAACACTGAAGCTTTCTTT

D gene: TRBD1
J gene: TRBJ1-2
clone size: few
V gene: TRBV18
CDR3 protein: CASSPMGQGANYGYTF
CDR3 DNA: TGTGCCAGCTCACCAATGGGACAGGGGGCAAACTATGGCTACACCTTC

D gene: TRBD1
J gene: TRBJ2-3
clone size: many
V gene: TRBV4-3
CDR3 protein: CASSLDGTVLTDTQYF
CDR3 DNA: TGCGCCAGCAGCCTAGACGGGACAGTCCTCACAGATACGCAGTATTTT

D gene: TRBD2
J gene: TRBJ2-1
clone size: NA
V gene: TRBV2
CDR3 protein: CARPGLAGVGSYNEQFF
CDR3 DNA: TGTGCCCGACCGGGACTAGCGGGAGTTGGGTCCTACAATGAGCAGTTCTTC

D gene: TRBD1
J gene: TRBJ1-2
clone size: many
V gene: TRBV28
CDR3 protein: CASSAWRGLGYTF
CDR3 DNA: TGTGCCAGCTCGGCCTGGAGGGGGCTTGGCTACACCTTC

D gene: TRBD1
J gene: TRBJ2-7
clone size: NA
V gene: TRBV29-1
CDR3 protein: CSVGIDRGSEQYF
CDR3 DNA: TGCAGCGTTGGGATAGACAGGGGGAGTGAGCAGTACTTC

D gene: TRBD1
J gene: TRBJ2-1
clone size: NA
V gene: TRBV18
CDR3 protein: CASANRGSSYNEQFF
CDR3 DNA: TGTGCCAGCGCAAACAGGGGGAGCTCCTACAATGAGCAGTTCTTC

D gene: NA
J gene: TRBJ2-3
clone size: NA
V gene: TRBV7-6
CDR3 protein: CASSYASTDTQYF
CDR3 DNA: TGTGCCAGCAGCTACGCTAGCACAGATACGCAGTATTTT

D gene: NA
J gene: TRBJ1-4
clone size: many
V gene: TRBV28
CDR3 protein: CASSSPGAGLAEKLFF
CDR3 DNA: TGTGCCAGCAGTTCCCCGGGGGCAGGGCTGGCTGAAAAACTGTTTTTT

D gene: TRBD2
J gene: TRBJ2-5
clone size: few
V gene: TRBV7-2
CDR3 protein: CASSLVLAGAYYQETQYF
CDR3 DNA: TGTGCCAGCAGCTTAGTGCTAGCGGGTGCCTATTACCAAGAGACCCAGTACTTC

D gene: NA
J gene: TRBJ2-3
clone size: NA
V gene: TRBV5-1
CDR3 protein: CASSTETGRGDTQYF
CDR3 DNA: TGCGCCAGCAGCACCGAGACAGGGAGGGGAGATACGCAGTATTTT